This is a list of T cell receptor beta chains from one sample in a study of control samples from healthy donors and cancer patients. The protocol was immunoSEQ multiplex PCR, while the TCRdb copy is restricted to in-frame clones and leaves out a portion. The sample lists under 130,000 clones; 83% were seen once. Sequences were obtained from blood. These receptors were collected from a woman in her fifties or sixties in good health. Both conserved end residues are trimmed from each CDR3.

V gene	J gene	CDR3 protein
TRBV4-3	TRBJ2-2	ASSQDGGPTGELF
TRBV30	TRBJ1-4	AWQGAETNEKLF
TRBV19	TRBJ1-1	ASRKTGGTRNTEAF
TRBV7-2	TRBJ1-6	ASSSRGANSPLH
TRBV18	TRBJ1-1	ASSYGEGEAF
TRBV9	TRBJ2-7	ASSVGEAGEQY
TRBV30	TRBJ2-7	AWRDSGRAEQY
TRBV6-2/TRBV6-3	TRBJ2-5	ASSWPTGQETQY
TRBV4-3	TRBJ1-6	ASSQEARGDSPLH
TRBV6-2/TRBV6-3	TRBJ2-7	ASSYTRIVHEQY
TRBV6-4	TRBJ2-1	ASSDIAGATYNEQF
TRBV13	TRBJ1-3	ASSLTGNTIY
TRBV6-5	TRBJ2-7	ASSFSYSGRFWEQY
TRBV11-2	TRBJ2-2	ASSKEVSGELF
TRBV19	TRBJ1-2	ASSLNPGDNYGYT
TRBV7-9	TRBJ1-5	ASSLGDTNQPQH
TRBV19	TRBJ1-4	ASSGPLQGNEKLF
TRBV27	TRBJ1-2	ASSLKAGSNYGYT
TRBV11-2	TRBJ2-1	ASSRGKGVEENEQF
TRBV27	TRBJ2-7	ASSLSPQGAYEQY
TRBV18	TRBJ2-3	ASSWTSGASTDTQY
TRBV3-1/TRBV3-2	TRBJ2-2	ASSPKRPAARDTGELF
TRBV4-3	TRBJ2-6	ASSQGTRGESGANVLT
TRBV5-1	TRBJ1-6	ASSSASAGANSPLH
TRBV5-1	TRBJ2-7	ASGQGLRTPSTSYEQY
TRBV5-6	TRBJ1-3	ASSQGQTNTIY
TRBV2	TRBJ2-5	ASSAWGRDPQETQY
TRBV7-3	TRBJ1-2	ASSYRQGGDYT
TRBV5-1	TRBJ2-5	ASRSTGEETQY
TRBV19	TRBJ2-3	ASSIGPGGSTDTQY
TRBV7-2	TRBJ2-3	ASSFLAGMFTDTQY
TRBV7-9	TRBJ2-1	ASSLGDGWTQQF
TRBV7-2	TRBJ2-5	ASSPVAGLQETQY
TRBV6-5	TRBJ1-1	ASRSTGGLTEAF
TRBV30	TRBJ1-5	AWSVQAGYGQPQH
TRBV9	TRBJ2-7	ASSGGLVSYEQY
TRBV5-1	TRBJ2-7	ASSSPGAHEQY
TRBV18	TRBJ1-1	ASSPGGNTEAF
TRBV14	TRBJ2-1	ASSQGWGGRSYNEQF
TRBV12-3/TRBV12-4	TRBJ2-7	ASSFGGEQY
TRBV11-1	TRBJ2-1	ASSLALAEVPEQF
TRBV9	TRBJ1-1	ASSGRDKNTEAF
TRBV18	TRBJ2-7	ASSPGQGQSYEQY